The rows below give T cell receptor beta chains drawn from one sample of a study of metastatic and nonmetastatic thyroid tumors. TCRdb re-processed the PCR reads through MiXCR. The sample consists of 25,000 to 35,000 clones, 16% of them appearing once. Input material: blood. The receptor set was obtained from a female donor with papillary thyroid cancer or a benign thyroid nodule (not recorded which). Some clones in this sample may be carry-over from other donors' samples. CDR3s include the opening cysteine and the closing phenylalanine or tryptophan. The D gene is left open where the match is weak. Not every row has a clone size; where given, it reads once, few, many or a size class.

>TRBV5-1|TRBD1|many|TRBJ2-1
CASSTYRGQSYNEQFF
TGCGCCAGCAGCACGTACAGGGGGCAAAGCTACAATGAGCAGTTCTTC
>TRBV19|TRBD2|many|TRBJ2-1
CASRLAGGSHNEQFF
TGTGCCAGTCGGCTAGCGGGAGGCTCGCACAATGAGCAGTTCTTC
>TRBV29-1|TRBD1|many|TRBJ1-1
CSATGYNTEAFF
TGCAGCGCGACAGGGTACAACACTGAAGCTTTCTTT
>TRBV6-1|-|many|TRBJ1-2
CASSMPYGYTF
TGTGCCAGCAGCATGCCCTATGGCTACACCTTC
>TRBV4-1|TRBD1|many|TRBJ2-6
CASSRQGQGRGANVLTF
TGCGCCAGCAGCCGACAGGGACAGGGGCGGGGGGCCAACGTCCTGACTTTC
>TRBV7-9|-|many|TRBJ2-7
CASNETAPEQYF
TGTGCCAGCAACGAGACCGCCCCGGAGCAGTACTTC
>TRBV30|-|many|TRBJ2-1
CAWRTSGSSSYNEQFF
TGTGCCTGGAGGACGAGCGGGTCGAGCTCCTACAATGAGCAGTTCTTC
>TRBV6-1|TRBD1|medium-sized|TRBJ1-4
CASSETGTNEKLFF
TGTGCCAGCAGTGAGACAGGGACCAATGAAAAACTGTTTTTT
>TRBV7-9|TRBD1|many|TRBJ2-1
CASSLWDRGMYEQFF
TGTGCCAGCAGCTTATGGGACAGGGGAATGTATGAGCAGTTCTTC
>TRBV16|-|-|TRBJ1-2
CASSQSGIYGYTF
TGTGCCAGCAGCCAATCAGGGATTTATGGCTACACCTTC
>TRBV9|TRBD1|many|TRBJ2-4
CASSIEQGASSIQYF
TGTGCCAGCAGCATCGAACAGGGGGCGAGTAGCATTCAGTACTTC
>TRBV2|TRBD1|many|TRBJ1-2
CASLRDSFNYGYTF
TGTGCCTCCCTCCGGGACAGCTTTAACTATGGCTACACCTTC
>TRBV19|-|many|TRBJ2-3
CASSPDRQITDTQYF
TGTGCCAGTAGTCCCGACAGGCAGATCACAGATACGCAGTATTTT
>TRBV4-1|-|many|TRBJ2-3
CASSQPGTSVQYF
TGCGCCAGCAGCCAACCGGGGACTTCTGTGCAGTATTTT
>TRBV28|TRBD2|-|TRBJ2-3
CASSLVRASGNTDTQYF
TGTGCCAGCAGTTTAGTTAGGGCTAGCGGCAACACAGATACGCAGTATTTT
>TRBV19|TRBD1|-|TRBJ1-2
CASSINRGLDGYTF
TGTGCCAGTAGTATAAACAGGGGGCTGGATGGCTACACCTTC